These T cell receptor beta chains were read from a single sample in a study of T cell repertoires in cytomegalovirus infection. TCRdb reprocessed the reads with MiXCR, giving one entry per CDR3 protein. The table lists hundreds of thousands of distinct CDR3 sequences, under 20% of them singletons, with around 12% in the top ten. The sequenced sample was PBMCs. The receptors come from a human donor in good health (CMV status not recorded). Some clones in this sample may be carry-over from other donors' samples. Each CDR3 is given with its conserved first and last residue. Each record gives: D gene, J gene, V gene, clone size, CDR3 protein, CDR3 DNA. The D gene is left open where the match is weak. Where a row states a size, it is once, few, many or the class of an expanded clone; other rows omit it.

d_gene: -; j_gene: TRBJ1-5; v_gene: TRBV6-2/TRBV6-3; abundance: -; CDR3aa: CASSPRQGSNQPQHF; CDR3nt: TGTGCCAGCAGCCCCCGGCAGGGAAGCAATCAGCCCCAGCATTTT
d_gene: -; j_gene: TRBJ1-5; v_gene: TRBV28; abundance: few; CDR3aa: CASSRRHNQPQHF; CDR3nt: TGTGCCAGCAGCCGGAGACACAATCAGCCCCAGCATTTT
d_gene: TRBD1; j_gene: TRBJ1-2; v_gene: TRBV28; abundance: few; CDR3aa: CASSLPGQGGFGYGYTF; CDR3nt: TGTGCCAGCAGTTTACCGGGACAGGGAGGTTTCGGCTATGGCTACACCTTC
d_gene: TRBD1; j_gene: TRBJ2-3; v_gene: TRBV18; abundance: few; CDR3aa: CASSQRQGITDTQYF; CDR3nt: TGTGCCAGCTCACAACGACAGGGAATCACAGATACGCAGTATTTT
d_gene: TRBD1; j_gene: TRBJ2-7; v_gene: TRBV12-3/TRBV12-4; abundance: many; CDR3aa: CASSLKGPDRVSYEQYF; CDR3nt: TGTGCCAGCAGTTTAAAAGGGCCTGACAGGGTCTCCTACGAGCAGTACTTC
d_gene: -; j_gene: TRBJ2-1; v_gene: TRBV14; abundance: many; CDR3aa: CASSQLFHSRGGMYNEQFF; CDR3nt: TGTGCCAGCAGCCAACTATTCCATAGTAGGGGGGGCATGTACAATGAGCAGTTCTTC
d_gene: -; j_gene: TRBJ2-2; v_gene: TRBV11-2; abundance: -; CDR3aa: CASSLEWDTYTGELFF; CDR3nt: TGTGCCAGCAGCTTAGAATGGGACACATACACCGGGGAGCTGTTTTTT
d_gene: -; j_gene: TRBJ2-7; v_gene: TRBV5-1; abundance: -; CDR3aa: CASSLAPTFYEQYF; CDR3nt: TGCGCCAGCAGCTTGGCCCCCACGTTCTACGAGCAGTACTTC
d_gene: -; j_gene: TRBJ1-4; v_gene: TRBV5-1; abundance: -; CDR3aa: CASSLSVTENEKLFF; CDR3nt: TGCGCCAGCAGCTTAAGTGTAACGGAAAATGAAAAACTGTTTTTT
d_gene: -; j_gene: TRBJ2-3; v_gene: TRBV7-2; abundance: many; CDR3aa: CASSLRRASSTDTQYF; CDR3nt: TGTGCCAGCAGCTTACGTCGAGCCTCTAGCACAGATACGCAGTATTTT
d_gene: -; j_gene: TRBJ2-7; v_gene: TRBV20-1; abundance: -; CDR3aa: CSARGQGGTYEQYF; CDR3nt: TGCAGTGCTAGAGGGCAGGGTGGAACCTACGAGCAGTACTTC
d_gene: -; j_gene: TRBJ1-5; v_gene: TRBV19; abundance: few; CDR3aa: CASGWSGSSNQPQHF; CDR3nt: TGTGCCAGTGGGTGGTCGGGGTCTAGCAATCAGCCCCAGCATTTT
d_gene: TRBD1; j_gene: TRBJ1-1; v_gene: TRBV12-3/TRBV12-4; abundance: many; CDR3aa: CASSHGQGGEAFF; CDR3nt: TGTGCCAGCAGCCACGGACAGGGGGGTGAAGCTTTCTTT
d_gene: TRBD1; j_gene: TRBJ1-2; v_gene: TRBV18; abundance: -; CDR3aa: CASSPQRGQGAYGYTF; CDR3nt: TGTGCCAGCTCACCACAACGCGGACAGGGAGCCTATGGCTACACCTTC
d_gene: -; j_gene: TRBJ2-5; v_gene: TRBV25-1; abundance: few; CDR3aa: CASSELRVSETQYF; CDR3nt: TGTGCCAGCAGTGAGCTTAGGGTTTCGGAGACCCAGTACTTC
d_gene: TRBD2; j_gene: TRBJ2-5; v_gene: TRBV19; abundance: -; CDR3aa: CASRPSRTSGDGTQYF; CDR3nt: TGTGCCAGTAGACCCTCAAGGACTAGCGGGGATGGGACCCAGTACTTC
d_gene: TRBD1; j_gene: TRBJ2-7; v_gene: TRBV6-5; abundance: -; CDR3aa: CASKSGTESSYEQYF; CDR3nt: TGTGCCAGCAAATCCGGGACAGAGAGCTCCTACGAGCAGTACTTC
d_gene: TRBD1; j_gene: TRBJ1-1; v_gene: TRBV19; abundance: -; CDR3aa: CASRTGQGGVTEAFF; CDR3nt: TGTGCCAGTAGAACTGGGCAAGGGGGCGTGACTGAAGCTTTCTTT
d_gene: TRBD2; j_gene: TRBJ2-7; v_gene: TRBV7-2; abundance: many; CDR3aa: CASSLVAGGSYEQYF; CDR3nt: TGTGCCAGCAGCTTAGTAGCGGGGGGCTCCTACGAGCAGTACTTC
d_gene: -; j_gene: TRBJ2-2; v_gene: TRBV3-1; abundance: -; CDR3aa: CASCEGTHTGELFF; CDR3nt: TGTGCCAGCTGTGAGGGGACCCACACCGGGGAGCTGTTTTTT
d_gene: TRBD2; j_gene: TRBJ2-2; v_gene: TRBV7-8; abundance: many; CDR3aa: CASSELAGVNTGELFF; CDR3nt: TGTGCCAGCAGCGAACTAGCGGGGGTGAACACCGGGGAGCTGTTTTTT
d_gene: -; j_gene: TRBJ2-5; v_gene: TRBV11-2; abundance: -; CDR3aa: CASSLRGREQETQYF; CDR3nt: TGTGCCAGCAGCTTACGGGGCCGCGAGCAAGAGACCCAGTACTTC
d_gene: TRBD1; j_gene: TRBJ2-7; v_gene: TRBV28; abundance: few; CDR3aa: CASSHPGQGARTYEQYF; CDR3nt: TGTGCCAGCAGTCACCCGGGACAGGGGGCCAGGACCTACGAGCAGTACTTC